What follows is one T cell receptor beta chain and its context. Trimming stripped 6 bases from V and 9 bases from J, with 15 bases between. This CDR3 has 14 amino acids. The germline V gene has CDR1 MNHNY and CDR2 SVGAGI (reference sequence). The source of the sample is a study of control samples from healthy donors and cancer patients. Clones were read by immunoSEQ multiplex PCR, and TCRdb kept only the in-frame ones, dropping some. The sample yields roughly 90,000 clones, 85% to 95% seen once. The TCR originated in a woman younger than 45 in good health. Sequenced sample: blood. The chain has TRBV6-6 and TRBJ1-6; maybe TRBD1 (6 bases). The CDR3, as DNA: TGTGCCAGCAGCCGAGGACAGAAGGGTTCACCCCTCCACTTT. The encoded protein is CASSRGQKGSPLHF.